The 3 T cell receptor beta chains below come from one sample, sequenced in a study of read filtering for tumor transcriptome and immune sequencing. Molecular barcoded adaptors covering alpha/delta and beta/gamma chains were used on 400 ng RNA. From the reads, TCRdb called clonotypes with MiXCR, one entry per CDR3 protein. The table includes about 130,000 distinct CDR3 sequences, about an eighth detected once. Sequences were obtained from a population of CD138-negative cells sorted from bone marrow. These TCRs come from a donor at least 40 years old with multiple myeloma.

This clonotype was counted ten times or more. This sequence joins TRBV12-3 or TRBV12-4 and TRBJ2-2; D is ambiguous. The V and J ends lost 6 bases and 4 bases respectively, with 9 bases between them. The CDR3 loop spans 13 amino acids. The DNA for the CDR3 is TGTGCCAGCAGCCGTAGCCTCACCGGGGAGCTGTTTTTT. Its protein product is CASSRSLTGELFF.

With regard to this clonotype: A read error may be the cause here, since a much bigger clone is one base away. The rearrangement joins TRBV7-9 to TRBJ2-2, with D maybe TRBD2 (5 bases). This CDR3 is 14 amino acids long. Per germline, CDR1 SEHNR and CDR2 FQNEAQ (reference sequence). Here the CDR3 reads CASSPRTNTGEPFF. DNA for the CDR3: TGTGCCAGCTCCCCCAGAACGAACACCGGGGAGCCGTTTTTT.

In the case of this clonotype: One base away lies a much larger clone, so this may be a sequencing read error. The V gene is TRBV2, the J gene TRBJ2-6; 7 nucleotides agree with TRBD1. The germline CDR1 and CDR2 sequences are SNHLY and FYNNEI. This CDR3 comprises 20 residues. The CDR3 sequence: CASRVYPGQRTNSRANVLTF. The CDR3 DNA reads as TGTGCCAGCAGAGTTTACCCGGGACAGCGTACCAACTCTAGGGCCAACGTCCTGACTTTC.